A single sample is the source of the 25 T cell receptor beta chains below, sequenced in a study of a mutant IDH1 vaccine in newly diagnosed glioma. Time point meaning: baseline, week 1 (first vaccination visit). The treatment was: pre-vaccination baseline after standard-of-care therapy. Sequencing was performed with immunoSEQ multiplex PCR; in TCRdb, only in-frame clones are kept and a portion is missing. The table lists just under 95,000 clones, approximately 83% of them singletons. The sequenced sample was PBMCs, obtained from a glioma patient treated with radiotherapy, temozolomide or both. The receptors come from a woman aged 45-59 years with glioma.

This clone has only one observation. The V call is TRBV7-9, the J call TRBJ1-2, with 9 bases fitting TRBD1. The junction had 3 bases not matched to a gene; V was cut back by 5 bases and J by 2 bases. This CDR3 region has 14 residues. The germline CDR1 and CDR2 sequences are SEHNR and FQNEAQ (reference sequence). This CDR3 reads CASSLGTGNYGYTF. CDR3 DNA: TGTGCCAGCAGCCTAGGGACAGGGAACTATGGCTACACCTTC.

The genes are TRBV5-1 and TRBJ2-2; 7 bases are shared with TRBD2. CDR1 and CDR2 (germline): SGHRS, YFSETQ. V gave up 0 bases and J gave up 2 bases; unmatched junction bases: 1. There are 15 residues in the CDR3. CDR3 DNA: TGCGCCAGCAGCTTGGCTAGCGGTAACACCGGGGAGCTGTTTTTT. This gives the protein CASSLASGNTGELFF.

The V call is TRBV23-1, the J call TRBJ1-5; D is possibly TRBD1 (6 bases). TRBV23-1 is classed as an ORF, of uncertain function. The ends were cut back, 3 bases at V and 2 bases at J, with 23 bases in the middle. The CDR3 is 19 residues long. Here the CDR3 DNA reads TGCGCCAGCAGTCATAGCGACACAGGGAGGAAGGGGGGCAATCAGCCCCAGCATTTT. This gives the protein CASSHSDTGRKGGNQPQHF.

CDR3 sequence reads: CASSYGGAQGEKLFF. The CDR3 DNA follows: TGTGCCAGCAGTTATGGGGGGGCGCAAGGTGAAAAACTGTTTTTT. The J gene is TRBJ1-4, the V gene TRBV6-5; a weak D match, TRBD1 (6 bases). CDR3 length: 15 amino acids. Trimming removed 3 bases from V and 7 bases from J, with 15 bases in between. Germline CDR1 reads MNHEY; CDR2 reads SVGAGI.

The V and J genes are TRBV5-8 and TRBJ1-5, with 7 positions matching TRBD1. The CDR3 covers 15 residues. CDR1 and CDR2 from the germline V gene are SGHTS and YDEGEE. V dropped 1 base and J dropped 5; count of bases not matched to a gene: 6. The CDR3: CASSLFVQGHQPQHF. The DNA for the CDR3 is TGTGCCAGCAGCTTGTTCGTACAGGGGCATCAGCCCCAGCATTTT.

This chain joins TRBV19 and TRBJ1-2; D is ambiguous. The CDR3 runs 12 residues. V was trimmed by 6 bases and J by 4 bases, leaving 9 bases between them. Looked up from germline, CDR1 is LNHDA and CDR2 is SQIVND (reference sequence). The chain's CDR3 is CASRDGVYGYTF. CDR3 DNA sequence: TGTGCCAGTAGGGACGGAGTCTATGGCTACACCTTC.

The chain has TRBV18 and TRBJ1-6; D might be TRBD1 (5 bases). Germline loops: CDR1 KGHSH, CDR2 LQKENI. Trimming took off 6 bases at V and 7 bases at J, with 13 bases between the two ends. The CDR3 is 14 residues long. The CDR3 reads CASSQTEGNSPLHF. Here the CDR3 DNA reads TGTGCCAGCTCCCAGACAGAGGGAAATTCACCCCTCCACTTT. Using reference TRBV18 and TRBJ1-6 for the parts outside the CDR3, the full variable domain is NAGVMQNPRHLVRRRGQEARLRCSPMKGHSHVYWYRQLPEEGLKFMVYLQKENIIDESGMPKERFSAEFPKEGPSILRIQQVVRGDSAAYFCASSQTEGNSPLHFGNGTRLTVT.

The chain has TRBV9 and TRBJ1-5; D is unclear. This CDR3 spans 16 amino acids. Germline V gene data show CDR1 as SGDLS and CDR2 as YYNGEE. V was cut by 1 base and J by 2 bases, with 13 bases left in between. CDR3 coding DNA: TGTGCCAGCAGCGTAAGCGGCAAAGCTGGCAATCAGCCCCAGCATTTT. It is translated as CASSVSGKAGNQPQHF.

The chain employs TRBV18 and TRBJ1-5, with 8 positions matching TRBD1. CDR3 size: 14 residues. Per the germline V gene, CDR1 is KGHSH and CDR2 is LQKENI. J was trimmed by 4 bases and V by 6 bases; bases with no gene match: 5. This CDR3 is CASSVTGDNQPQHF. The CDR3 DNA is TGTGCCAGCTCCGTGACAGGGGATAATCAGCCCCAGCATTTT.

The genes are TRBV12-5 and TRBJ2-7; D is ambiguous. V lost 0 bases and J lost 4, with 10 bases in between. Germline lookup yields CDR1 LGHNT and CDR2 FRNRAP. This CDR3 has 14 amino acids. The chain's CDR3 is CASGLVKGRYEQYF. The CDR3 DNA reads TGTGCTAGTGGTTTGGTCAAGGGCCGATACGAGCAGTACTTC.

This chain uses TRBV5-1 with TRBJ1-2, with D perhaps TRBD1 (5 bases). The V end was cut by 4 bases, the J end by 5 bases, with 24 bases between. The CDR3 consists of 17 residues. Germline V gene lookup returns CDR1 SGHRS and CDR2 YFSETQ. The CDR3 region is CASSPIPRGTLSYGYTF. CDR3 bases: TGCGCCAGCAGCCCGATCCCCCGAGGGACGTTGAGTTATGGCTACACCTTC.

This sequence joins TRBV5-5 and TRBJ1-2, with TRBD1 matching over 7 bases. The CDR3 consists of 15 residues. The germline V gene encodes CDR1 SGHKS and CDR2 YYEKEE (reference sequence). J was trimmed by 4 bases and V by 4 bases; bases with no gene match: 10. DNA of the CDR3: TGTGCCAGCAGCGCCACAGGGGTACAGTCCTATGGCTACACCTTC. Its translation is CASSATGVQSYGYTF.

The rearrangement links TRBV5-4 to TRBJ2-5, with D possibly TRBD2 on 7 matching bases. From germline, CDR1 is SGHNT and CDR2 YYREEE (reference sequence). The V end lost 4 bases, the J end lost 5 bases, and 21 bases lay between the germline ends. This CDR3 comprises 16 residues. In DNA, the CDR3 is TGTGCCAGCAGCCCAAAAGGAGGGGGGGTAGGGGAGACCCAGTACTTC. Translating gives CASSPKGGGVGETQYF. The whole variable domain, filled in from reference TRBV5-4 and TRBJ2-5, reads ETGVTQSPTHLIKTRGQQVTLRCSSQSGHNTVSWYQQALGQGPQFIFQYYREEENGRGNFPPRFSGLQFPNYSSELNVNALELDDSALYLCASSPKGGGVGETQYFGPGTRLLVL.

The chain couples TRBV15 to TRBJ2-4, with 7 bases identical to TRBD1. CDR3 length: 15 residues. V dropped 0 bases and J dropped 6; count of bases not matched to a gene: 5. The germline V gene has CDR1 LNHNV and CDR2 YYDKDF (reference sequence). The CDR3 DNA sequence: TGTGCCACCAGCAGAGATTCGTACAGGGGAAACATTCAGTACTTC. This encodes CATSRDSYRGNIQYF.

The J gene is TRBJ2-1, the V gene TRBV29-1; 11 bases align to TRBD2. Trimming removed 4 bases from V and 3 bases from J; junction bases left unmatched: 5. This CDR3 comprises 15 residues. Germline CDR1 reads SQVTM; CDR2 reads ANQGSEA. The CDR3 sequence: CSVVGGTSGYNEQFF. CDR3 sequence (DNA): TGCAGCGTTGTCGGCGGGACTAGCGGCTACAATGAGCAGTTCTTC.

The chain recombines TRBV25-1 with TRBJ2-7; D not certain. V lost 3 bases to trimming and J lost 4 bases, with 10 bases between them. Germline CDR1 is MGHDK and CDR2 is SYGVNS. The CDR3 consists of 13 residues. The CDR3 nucleotides are TGTGCCAGCAGTGACAATGCGGTTTACGAGCAGTACTTC. Its protein is CASSDNAVYEQYF.

The V call is TRBV7-6, the J call TRBJ2-1; D remains ambiguous. Germline V lookup: CDR1 SGHVS, CDR2 FNYEAQ. With 1 base removed from V and 10 bases from J, the gap between germline ends came to 11 bases. The CDR3 loop spans 13 amino acids. The CDR3 nucleotides read TGTGCCAGCAGCTTAGACGTCTGGAGCGAGCAGTTCTTC. Translated, it gives CASSLDVWSEQFF.

This sequence joins TRBV4-1 and TRBJ2-3, with 8 positions matching TRBD2. The CDR3 length is 16 residues. Looked up from germline, CDR1 is MGHRA and CDR2 is YSYEKL. With V trimmed by 2 bases and J by 3 bases, 7 bases remained unmatched. The CDR3 loop is CASSQLSGGRTDTQYF. Written as DNA, the CDR3 is TGCGCCAGCAGCCAACTGAGCGGGGGTCGGACAGATACGCAGTATTTT.

This clone showed up just once. The genes are TRBV7-2 and TRBJ1-2, with TRBD1 identical over 7 bases. The trim removed 7 bases at V and 3 bases at J, leaving 11 bases unmatched. The germline gives CDR1 SGHTA, CDR2 FQGNSA. The CDR3 contains 15 residues. This CDR3 is CASNTKRTGDYGYTF. The DNA of the CDR3 is TGTGCCAGCAACACCAAAAGGACAGGAGACTATGGCTACACCTTC.

The chain uses TRBV4-3 and TRBJ2-7, with D maybe TRBD1 (6 bases). The CDR3 spans 14 residues. The V gene lost 4 bases and the J gene lost 4 bases, with 14 bases spanning the gap. CDR1 and CDR2 (germline): LGHNA, YSLEER. Here the CDR3 reads CASSRGQFGYEQYF. Here the CDR3 DNA reads TGCGCCAGCAGCCGCGGACAGTTTGGGTACGAGCAGTACTTC.

The CDR3 here is CASQRGRITAGELFF. CDR3 bases: TGTGCCAGCCAGAGGGGACGCATAACAGCCGGGGAGCTGTTTTTT. This sequence joins TRBV19 and TRBJ2-2; D possibly matches TRBD1 or TRBD2 (5 bases each). This CDR3 is built from 15 residues. Per germline, CDR1 LNHDA and CDR2 SQIVND (reference sequence). V was trimmed by 9 bases and J by 6 bases, leaving 20 bases between them.

The V and J genes are TRBV25-1 and TRBJ1-4; TRBD1 matches at 10 bases. J was trimmed by 7 bases and V by 5 bases; bases with no gene match: 7. Germline V gene data show CDR1 as MGHDK and CDR2 as SYGVNS. CDR3 length: 15 residues. The CDR3 DNA reads TGTGCCAGCAGTTGGACAGGGGGGGCAAGTGAAAAACTGTTTTTT. Translation: CASSWTGGASEKLFF.

The rearrangement links TRBV6-4 to TRBJ2-5; D is ambiguous. This CDR3 comprises 13 residues. Trimming cost V 4 bases and J 4 bases, with 10 bases left between them. Germline V gene data show CDR1 as MRHNA and CDR2 as SNTAGT. This CDR3 is CASSGIDGETQYF. For the CDR3, the DNA is TGTGCCAGCAGTGGGATAGATGGAGAGACCCAGTACTTC.

This rearrangement joins TRBV18 to TRBJ1-1, with 7 bases identical to TRBD1. V dropped 4 bases and J dropped 8; count of bases not matched to a gene: 1. The germline gives CDR1 KGHSH, CDR2 LQKENI. This CDR3 has 11 residues. The CDR3, as DNA: TGTGCCAGCTCACGGGACAGCGAAGCTTTCTTT. Residues: CASSRDSEAFF.

V and J are TRBV5-1 and TRBJ1-5; D gene unclear. The CDR3 loop spans 15 amino acids. Trimming cost V 0 bases and J 7 bases, with 14 bases left between them. The V gene's germline CDR1 is SGHRS and CDR2 YFSETQ. CDR3 sequence (DNA): TGCGCCAGCAGCTTGGAGGGTCTGACGGGACAGCCCCAGCATTTT. This gives the protein CASSLEGLTGQPQHF. The complete variable domain, with remaining parts taken from reference TRBV5-1 and TRBJ1-5, reads KAGVTQTPRYLIKTRGQQVTLSCSPISGHRSVSWYQQTPGQGLQFLFEYFSETQRNKGNFPGRFSGRQFSNSRSEMNVSTLELGDSALYLCASSLEGLTGQPQHFGDGTRLSIL.